These 28 T cell receptor beta chains originate from one sample sequenced in a study of metastatic and nonmetastatic thyroid tumors. Using MiXCR, TCRdb re-called clones from the PCR reads. The sample holds about 93,000 clones, about 12% seen once. Ahead of thyroid surgery, no patient had received treatment of any kind. The material sequenced was blood. The source of these receptors is a female donor with papillary thyroid cancer or a benign thyroid nodule (not recorded which). Some clones in this sample may be carry-over from other donors' samples.

Many counts were recorded for this clone. The junction departs from the called germline gene at one end, perhaps through a read error. In the same sample, other DNA sequences code for this CDR3. This rearrangement joins TRBV19 to TRBJ2-2, with 12 bases matching TRBD2. Germline V gene sequence: CDR1 LNHDA, CDR2 SQIVND (reference sequence). The CDR3 loop spans 15 amino acids. This CDR3 reads CASKLAGGYTGELFF. The CDR3 coding sequence is TGTGCTAGTAAACTAGCGGGAGGATACACCGGGGAGCTGTTTTTT.

This clone was picked up a small number of times. Since a much larger clone is just one base distant, this may be a read error. V usage is TRBV6-5 and J usage is TRBJ2-6; possible D gene TRBD1, 6 bases. CDR1 and CDR2 from the germline V gene are MNHEY and SVGAGI. CDR3 size: 18 residues. With 5 bases removed from V and 0 bases from J, the gap between germline ends came to 17 bases. CDR3 region: CASSHGTWGSSGANVLTF. CDR3 DNA sequence: TGTGCCAGCAGTCACGGGACATGGGGAAGCTCTGGGGCCAACGTCCTGACTTTC.

In regard to this clone: A much larger clone lies a single base off, so this may be a read error. This chain links TRBV28 with TRBJ2-5; either TRBD1 or TRBD2 may fit D (5 bases each). Trimming stripped 10 bases from V and 5 bases from J, with 17 bases between. CDR3 length: 13 amino acids. The V gene's germline CDR1 is MDHEN and CDR2 SYDVKM. This CDR3 is CATLTWGCETQYF. DNA for the CDR3: TGTGCCACCCTAACCTGGGGGTGCGAGACCCAGTACTTC. Looking up the rest from reference TRBV28 and TRBJ2-5 gives the full variable domain: DVKVTQSSRYLVKRTGEKVFLECVQDMDHENMFWYRQDPGLGLRLIYFSYDVKMKEKGDIPEGYSVSREKKERFSLILESASTNQTSMYLCATLTWGCETQYFGPGTRLLVL.

This clone was seen repeatedly, ten times or more. The V call is TRBV28, the J call TRBJ1-2; the match to TRBD1 covers 7 bases. J lost 4 bases, V lost 3 bases, and 14 bases had no gene match. The CDR3 sequence is 17 residues long. CDR1 MDHEN and CDR2 SYDVKM come from the germline V gene. This CDR3 reads CASSFISGGVDLYGYTF. CDR3 in DNA: TGTGCCAGCAGTTTTATCTCAGGGGGAGTTGACCTCTATGGCTACACCTTC.

This clone came up many times. The V and J genes are TRBV5-1 and TRBJ2-7, with unresolved D. The ends were cut back, 5 bases at V and 1 base at J, with 19 bases in the middle. The CDR3 runs to 16 residues. Looked up from germline, CDR1 is SGHRS and CDR2 is YFSETQ. The CDR3 region has the DNA TGCGCCAGCAGACTCCTTCCCGGTACGGATTCCTACGAGCAGTACTTC. This sequence encodes CASRLLPGTDSYEQYF. The whole variable domain, filled in from reference TRBV5-1 and TRBJ2-7, reads KAGVTQTPRYLIKTRGQQVTLSCSPISGHRSVSWYQQTPGQGLQFLFEYFSETQRNKGNFPGRFSGRQFSNSRSEMNVSTLELGDSALYLCASRLLPGTDSYEQYFGPGTRLTVT.

This clone came up many times. Other DNA sequences from this sample encode an identical CDR3 as well. V gene TRBV20-1 combines with J gene TRBJ2-5, with a weak D call TRBD1 (5 bases). Germline values: CDR1 DFQATT, CDR2 SNEGSKA (reference sequence). The CDR3 is 14 amino acids. V shed 5 bases and J shed 5 bases, with 18 bases lying between them. DNA of the CDR3: TGCAGTGCTGACTTTCAAGGGGCAGGGGAGACCCAGTACTTC. This gives the protein CSADFQGAGETQYF.

This clone was observed many times. The chain combines TRBV30 with TRBJ1-2, with D unresolved. The CDR3 is made up of 14 amino acids. V was shortened by 4 bases and J by 4 bases, with 16 bases between the two germline ends. The germline CDR1 and CDR2 sequences are GTSNPN and SVGIG (reference sequence). The CDR3 region is CAWNHPSGGYGYTF. For the CDR3, the DNA is TGTGCCTGGAACCACCCCTCTGGAGGCTATGGCTACACCTTC.

V usage is TRBV20-1 and J usage is TRBJ1-2; D is possibly TRBD1 (5 bases). V was cut by 0 bases and J by 5 bases, with 13 bases left in between. The CDR3 has 14 residues. Germline CDR1 DFQATT, CDR2 SNEGSKA (reference sequence). The CDR3 region has the DNA TGCAGTGCTAGAGATAGGGGCGGAGGGTATGGCTACACCTTC. It codes for CSARDRGGGYGYTF.

The rearrangement uses TRBV4-2 and TRBJ2-7; D is undetermined. Trimming cost V 2 bases and J 0 bases, with 17 bases left between them. CDR1 and CDR2 (germline): LGHNA, YNFKEQ. The CDR3 is 17 residues long. CDR3 nucleotide sequence: TGTGCCAGCAGCCAATTGAAAATAGCTGTAGGCTCCTACGAGCAGTACTTC. Its protein is CASSQLKIAVGSYEQYF.

The chain combines TRBV5-1 with TRBJ2-7; TRBD1 agrees at 11 bases. The CDR3 length is 14 residues. Germline assignment: CDR1 SGHRS and CDR2 YFSETQ. With V trimmed by 3 bases and J by 5 bases, 4 bases remained unmatched. The CDR3: CASSWTGGKHEQYF. The CDR3, as DNA: TGCGCCAGCAGCTGGACAGGGGGCAAACACGAGCAGTACTTC. Full variable domain (missing parts from reference TRBV5-1 and TRBJ2-7): KAGVTQTPRYLIKTRGQQVTLSCSPISGHRSVSWYQQTPGQGLQFLFEYFSETQRNKGNFPGRFSGRQFSNSRSEMNVSTLELGDSALYLCASSWTGGKHEQYFGPGTRLTVT.

Points on this clone: Being one base from a much bigger clone, this may be a read error. V and J are TRBV5-1 and TRBJ2-1, with D possibly being TRBD1 (6 bases). CDR3 size: 16 residues. Germline CDR1 SGHRS, CDR2 YFSETQ. Between the trimmed V and J ends, which lost 7 bases and 4 bases, there was a span of 21 bases. The CDR3 nucleotides are TGCGCCAGCGGCTCCGGCAATACAGGGTTTTACAATGAGCAGTTCTTC. The encoded protein is CASGSGNTGFYNEQFF.

This clone appeared many times. The chain couples TRBV29-1 to TRBJ2-1; D is perhaps TRBD1 or TRBD2 (5 bases each). This CDR3 is 11 amino acids long. CDR1 SQVTM and CDR2 ANQGSEA come from the germline V gene. V dropped 3 bases and J dropped 8 bases, with 8 bases sitting between them. CDR3 sequence reads: CSVDRGHEQFF. The CDR3 nucleotides read TGCAGCGTTGACCGGGGACATGAGCAGTTCTTC.

This clone was detected ten times or more. The chain carries TRBV9 and TRBJ2-2; 15 nucleotides align to TRBD2. Germline values: CDR1 SGDLS, CDR2 YYNGEE. This CDR3 contains 18 residues. Trimming at V came to 3 bases and at J to 5 bases, leaving 8 bases not matched to a gene. This chain's CDR3 is CASSARTSGRAGTGELFF. The CDR3 DNA sequence: TGTGCCAGCAGCGCCCGGACTAGCGGGAGGGCCGGGACCGGGGAGCTGTTTTTT.

As for this clone: One end of the junction does not line up with germline, which may come from a read error. The sample has other DNA sequences that encode this CDR3 too. This sequence joins TRBV5-4 and TRBJ2-3, with D perhaps given as TRBD1 or TRBD2 (5 bases each). CDR3 length equals 13 residues. CDR1 SGHNT and CDR2 YYREEE come from the germline V gene (reference sequence). The CDR3 bases are TGTGCCAGCAGCGGGGGTCGGGTGGATACACAGTATTTT. Translation gives CASSGGRVDTQYF.

This clone was recorded at least ten times. The chain is built from TRBV9 and TRBJ2-1; 13 bases map to TRBD2. Looked up from germline, CDR1 is SGDLS and CDR2 is YYNGEE. Trimming took 0 bases from V and 9 from J; bases not matched to a gene: 0. This CDR3 is built from 14 residues. The CDR3 loop reads CASSVGLAGGEQFF. For the CDR3, the DNA is TGTGCCAGCAGCGTAGGACTAGCGGGAGGTGAGCAGTTCTTC.

A remark on this clone: One base away lies a much larger clone, so this may be a sequencing read error. V is TRBV9 and J is TRBJ2-3; TRBD2 agrees at 8 bases. V trimming: 3 bases; J trimming: 7 bases; junction bases outside the gene matches: 16. The CDR3 is 17 amino acids. The germline CDR1 and CDR2 sequences are SGDLS and YYNGEE. The CDR3 DNA is TGTGCCAGCAGCGCTTCCACTAGCGGAAGGGGGACATATACGCAGTATTTT. Translation gives CASSASTSGRGTYTQYF.

This clone was counted ten times or more. One end of the junction varies from germline; a read error may be responsible. For the CDR3, the DNA is TGTGCTAGCAGCTCGGAACCGACAGGGCTTGGGGAGCTGTTTTTT. Its protein product is CASSSEPTGLGELFF. This rearrangement joins TRBV7-7 to TRBJ2-2; 7 bases line up with TRBD1. The CDR3 length is 15 residues. The V gene's germline CDR1 is SSHAT and CDR2 FNYEAQ (reference sequence). Looking up the rest from reference TRBV7-7 and TRBJ2-2 gives the full variable domain: GAGVSQSPRYKVTKRGQDVTLRCDPISSHATLYWYQQALGQGPEFLTYFNYEAQPDKSGLPSDRFSAERPEGSISTLTIQRTEQRDSAMYRCASSSEPTGLGELFFGEGSRLTVL.

This clone occurred many times. Other DNA sequences in this specimen translate into the identical CDR3. The rearrangement joins TRBV19 to TRBJ2-1; possible D gene TRBD2, 5 bases. Trimming removed 5 bases from V and 6 bases from J, with 14 bases in between. The CDR3 runs to 14 residues. From germline, CDR1 is LNHDA and CDR2 SQIVND (reference sequence). CDR3 sequence reads: CASSSRTEINEQFF. The CDR3 DNA follows: TGTGCCAGTAGTTCTCGGACTGAAATCAATGAGCAGTTCTTC.

This clone was detected many times. The chain carries TRBV2 and TRBJ2-2; the D gene is possibly TRBD1 (6 bases). The CDR3 totals 15 residues. Trimming removed 4 bases from V and 6 bases from J, with 15 bases in between. Germline CDR1 is SNHLY and CDR2 is FYNNEI. The CDR3 loop is CASSVARSGAGELFF. CDR3 DNA sequence: TGTGCCAGCAGTGTAGCTAGATCAGGGGCCGGGGAGCTGTTTTTT. The full variable domain, in which reference TRBV2 and TRBJ2-2 provide the parts outside the CDR3, is EPEVTQTPSHQVTQMGQEVILRCVPISNHLYFYWYRQILGQKVEFLVSFYNNEISEKSEIFDDQFSVERPDGSNFTLKIRSTKLEDSAMYFCASSVARSGAGELFFGEGSRLTVL.

This clone has just a few counts. This may be a read error, as it is one base from a much larger clone. The chain links TRBV11-1 to TRBJ2-3, with TRBD2 matching over 10 bases. Germline CDR1 SGHAT, CDR2 FQDESV (reference sequence). CDR3 length: 15 residues. The chain's CDR3 is CASSISGGSKDTQYF. The CDR3 coding sequence is TGTGCCAGCAGCATTAGCGGGGGGAGCAAAGATACGCAGTATTTT. Full variable domain (remainder filled in from reference TRBV11-1 and TRBJ2-3): EAEVAQSPRYKITEKSQAVAFWCDPISGHATLYWYRQILGQGPELLVQFQDESVVDDSQLPKDRFSAERLKGVDSTLKIQPAELGDSAMYLCASSISGGSKDTQYFGPGTRLTVL.

This clone was counted many times. This chain links TRBV10-3 with TRBJ1-5; 12 bases agree with TRBD1. V shed 10 bases and J 4 bases; nucleotides not matched to a gene: 5. CDR1 is ENHRY, CDR2 SYGVKD, per germline. The CDR3 has 14 amino acids. CDR3 protein: CATGTGGGNQPQHF. The CDR3 bases are TGTGCCACCGGGACAGGGGGCGGGAATCAGCCCCAGCATTTT.

This clone has just one count. A read error is possible here, since a much larger clone lies one base away. The V and J genes are TRBV11-1 and TRBJ2-1; the match to TRBD2 covers 7 bases. Germline V lookup: CDR1 SGHAT, CDR2 FQDESV (reference sequence). The CDR3 has 17 residues. Here the CDR3 reads CASSLARSASGSNDQFF. The CDR3 region has the DNA TGTGCCAGCAGCTTAGCGCGGTCGGCTAGCGGTAGCAATGATCAGTTCTTC.

This clone was counted ten times or more. This chain connects TRBV7-2 to TRBJ2-1; D is perhaps TRBD2 (5 bases). CDR1 is SGHTA, CDR2 FQGNSA, per germline. CDR3 length: 14 residues. The V and J ends lost 3 bases and 0 bases respectively, with 6 bases between them. CDR3 DNA: TGTGCCAGCAGCTTCCGGGACTCCTACAATGAGCAGTTCTTC. Translation gives CASSFRDSYNEQFF.

This clone was counted many times. The gene calls are TRBV4-2 and TRBJ1-5; TRBD1 might be the D (5 bases). In germline, CDR1 is LGHNA, CDR2 YNFKEQ. Trimming removed 2 bases from V and 1 base from J, with 6 bases in between. CDR3 length: 14 amino acids. The CDR3 bases are TGTGCCAGCAGCCAACCAGGGAGCAATCAGCCCCAGCATTTT. Protein product: CASSQPGSNQPQHF.

In its sample, this clone was seen a few times. The chain uses TRBV5-1 and TRBJ2-7, with D maybe TRBD2 (7 bases). Trimming left V 1 base short and J 7 bases short, with 21 bases between. The length of the CDR3 is 16 residues. CDR1 is SGHRS, CDR2 YFSETQ, per germline. The chain's CDR3 is CASSLWGGLVSWEQYF. The CDR3 DNA reads TGCGCCAGCAGCTTGTGGGGGGGGCTTGTCAGCTGGGAGCAGTACTTC.

This clone came up many times. The J gene is TRBJ2-1, the V gene TRBV20-1; 9 bases fit TRBD2. The CDR3 is 13 residues long. V was pared by 6 bases and J by 11 bases, with 11 bases of the junction left unmatched. Looked up from germline, CDR1 is DFQATT and CDR2 is SNEGSKA (reference sequence). The CDR3 reads CSATTSGTSQQFF. The CDR3 DNA reads TGCAGTGCCACAACATCCGGGACTAGCCAGCAGTTCTTC.

This clone was detected ten times or more. The chain is built from TRBV5-4 and TRBJ1-1; no firm D call. Germline V gives CDR1 SGHNT, CDR2 YYREEE (reference sequence). V was trimmed by 0 bases and J by 8 bases, leaving 11 bases between them. The CDR3 length is 13 residues. The CDR3 nucleotides are TGTGCCAGCAGCTTGGCTGGGAATAGGGAAGCTTTCTTT. Translation: CASSLAGNREAFF.

This clone was recorded at least ten times. The chain couples TRBV5-1 to TRBJ2-2; D is uncertain. The ends were cut back, 0 bases at V and 1 base at J, with 4 bases in the middle. CDR3 size: 14 residues. The V gene's germline CDR1 is SGHRS and CDR2 YFSETQ. CDR3 protein: CASSLVENTGELFF. In DNA form, the CDR3 reads TGCGCCAGCAGCTTGGTCGAGAACACCGGGGAGCTGTTTTTT.